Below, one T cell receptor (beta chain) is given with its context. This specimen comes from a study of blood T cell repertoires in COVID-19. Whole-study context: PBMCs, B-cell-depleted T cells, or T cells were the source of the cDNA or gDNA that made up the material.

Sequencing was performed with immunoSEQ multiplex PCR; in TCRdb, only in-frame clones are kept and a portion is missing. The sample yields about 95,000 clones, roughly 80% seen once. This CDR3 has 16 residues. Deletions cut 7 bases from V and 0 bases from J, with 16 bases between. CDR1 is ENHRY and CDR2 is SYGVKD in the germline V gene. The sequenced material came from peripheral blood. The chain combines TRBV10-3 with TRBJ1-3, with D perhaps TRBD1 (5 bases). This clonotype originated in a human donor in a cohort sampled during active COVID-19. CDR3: CAITRNDRFSGNTIYF. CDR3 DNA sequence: TGTGCCATCACACGGAACGACAGATTCTCTGGAAACACCATATATTTT.